This TCR beta chain was identified in a study of T cell responses to AZD1222 COVID-19 vaccine. General study points: Just a handful of AZD1222 recipients tested seropositive at baseline. Repertoires were collected only later (after the peak T cell response had occurred). Once two AZD1222 doses were given, Spike-specific TCR breadth and depth went up.

The CDR3 is 14 residues long. Trimming left V 2 bases short and J 1 base short, with 6 bases between. Germline V CDR1 and CDR2: KGHSH, LQKENI. As regards this clone: The antigen is unknown.

Generated by immunoSEQ multiplex PCR, the TCRdb table keeps only in-frame clones and is missing some. The table lists roughly 130,000 clones, 94% of them singletons. Sequenced material: peripheral blood, taken on day 0 of AZD1222 vaccination. The gene calls are TRBV18 and TRBJ2-1; no clear D gene. This sequence was found in an adult in good health. This chain's CDR3 is CASSPDRSYNEQFF. Written as DNA, the CDR3 is TGTGCCAGCTCACCAGACCGGTCCTACAATGAGCAGTTCTTC.